This T cell receptor beta chain was retrieved from a study of shared clonotypes between healthy human individuals. As defined, naive CD8 cells were CD45RO-negative and positively selected for CCR7, with terminally differentiated effector memory CD45RA+ cells excluded. Trimming took off 5 bases at V and 3 bases at J, with 20 bases between the two ends. CDR1 and CDR2 from the germline V gene are SGHAT and FQNNGV. CDR3 length: 16 residues. In the study's own analysis: Junction-only sequences produced by ImmunoSEQ had no quality scores, so filtering differed. The protocol was immunoSEQ multiplex PCR, while the TCRdb copy is restricted to in-frame clones and leaves out a portion. The V and J calls and the clone size are those of that table, but D and trimming were determined from the DNA. The repertoire holds roughly 590,000 clones, with roughly 95% as singletons.

This rearrangement joins TRBV11-2 to TRBJ2-7; perhaps TRBD2 as D (5 bases). This receptor was taken from a young woman in good health. Sequenced: naive CD8+ T cells sorted from blood. CDR3 protein: CASSPVVLVDNYEQYF. The CDR3 nucleotides read TGTGCCAGCAGCCCAGTAGTACTAGTAGACAACTACGAGCAGTACTTC.